This T cell receptor beta chain was retrieved from a study of early T cells in non-severe SARS-CoV-2 infection. Study-wide background: The chains were unpaired, and the sequenced material was bulk RNA from unsorted whole blood.

The length of the CDR3 is 14 residues. V was trimmed by 4 bases and J by 9 bases, leaving 17 bases between them. Germline values: CDR1 SGHRS, CDR2 YFSETQ. Study conclusions and caveats: Missing private and CD4 specificities, VDJdb matching favored anti-spike CD8 responses.

This clonotype came up many times. Its antigen is not identified. Unique molecular identifiers were added to individual cDNA molecules. A single record per CDR3 protein comes from TCRdb applying MiXCR to the 5' RACE reads. The repertoire holds 90,000 to 130,000 distinct CDR3 sequences, 10% to 15% seen once, with around 3.7% in the top ten. The sequence came from an adult who was a healthcare worker with PCR-confirmed SARS-CoV-2 infection or an uninfected control (not recorded which). The source was whole blood, collected at baseline. The genes are TRBV5-1 and TRBJ2-1; TRBD1 is a possible D gene (6 bases). The CDR3 nucleotides are TGCGCCAGCAGCATAGTAACAGGGTCGGGTGAGCAGTTCTTC. This translates into CASSIVTGSGEQFF.